The clone carrying this TCR beta chain has a handful of counts. The time point here: sample taken at primary tumor resection. From tumor, nontumor lung or frozen PBMC, whole RNA was taken unsorted for sequencing. This entry comes from a study of spatial heterogeneity in lung cancer. Study information: A consistent excess of beta-chain over alpha-chain sequences was detected.

Every TCR cDNA molecule bore its own unique molecular identifier. Each CDR3 protein gets one entry after TCRdb re-called the 5' RACE reads with MiXCR. The sample yields around 26,000 distinct CDR3 sequences, under 8% seen once. CDR1 DFQATT and CDR2 SNEGSKA come from the germline V gene (reference sequence). The V end was cut by 0 bases, the J end by 1 base, with 11 bases between. The CDR3 length is 15 residues. The chain joins TRBV20-1 to TRBJ2-3, with a possible D match to TRBD2 (5 bases). The receptor comes from a male donor with early-stage non-small cell lung cancer. The sequenced sample was PBMCs, obtained at surgery. The CDR3 region has the DNA TGCAGTGCTAGAGAGATTGACGGGGGCACAGATACGCAGTATTTT. Its translation is CSAREIDGGTDTQYF.